Shown below are 17 T cell receptor beta chains from a single sample sequenced in a study of T cells after yellow fever vaccination. TCRdb recomputed calls from the 5' RACE reads with MiXCR, one row per CDR3 protein. The sample consists of about 310,000 distinct CDR3 sequences, around 3.6% of them appearing once. This sample comprised PBMCs, obtained on the day of the yellow fever booster vaccination. Receptors originate from a man aged 18 to 30 who received the YFV17D yellow fever vaccine.

This clonotype was counted at least ten times. V is TRBV5-1 and J is TRBJ2-3, with D unresolved. Germline values: CDR1 SGHRS, CDR2 YFSETQ. V was clipped by 2 bases and J by 4 bases, with 11 bases between them. CDR3 length: 14 amino acids. The CDR3 loop reads CASSFRPSSDTQYF. The CDR3 region has the DNA TGCGCCAGCAGCTTCCGGCCTTCGTCAGATACGCAGTATTTT.

There are a few counts of this clonotype. This chain connects TRBV5-6 to TRBJ2-3; 9 bases align to TRBD1. The CDR3 covers 16 residues. The junction had 8 bases not matched to a gene; V was cut back by 4 bases and J by 2 bases. The germline V gene encodes CDR1 SGHDT and CDR2 YYEEEE. The CDR3 nucleotides are TGTGCCAGCAGCCTACAGGGGGCTGGGAACACAGATACGCAGTATTTT. Amino acid sequence: CASSLQGAGNTDTQYF.

The V gene is TRBV3-1, the J gene TRBJ1-2; 10 nucleotides align to TRBD1. The CDR3 runs 16 residues. Germline V CDR1 and CDR2: LGHDT, YNNKEL (reference sequence). V was pared by 5 bases and J by 2 bases, with 8 bases of the junction left unmatched. In DNA form, the CDR3 reads TGTGCCAGCAGCGGCCGGGACAGGGGTTGGAACTATGGCTACACCTTC. Protein product: CASSGRDRGWNYGYTF.

There are a few counts of this clonotype. The chain couples TRBV24-1 to TRBJ2-3; 8 nucleotides align to TRBD2. The germline V gene encodes CDR1 KGHDR and CDR2 SFDVKD. The length of the CDR3 is 17 residues. The trim removed 5 bases at V and 5 bases at J, leaving 14 bases unmatched. The CDR3 nucleotides read TGTGCCACCAGTGGGCGTTCTATGAGCGGGGGTGGAGATACGCAGTATTTT. As protein: CATSGRSMSGGGDTQYF.

V gene TRBV4-2 combines with J gene TRBJ2-5, with TRBD1 identical over 7 bases. Germline CDR1 is LGHNA and CDR2 is YNFKEQ. The length of the CDR3 is 15 residues. V dropped 1 base and J dropped 5; count of bases not matched to a gene: 7. CDR3 sequence: CASSQAERGLETQYF. The DNA for the CDR3 is TGTGCCAGCAGCCAAGCGGAGAGGGGGCTGGAGACCCAGTACTTC.

The chain combines TRBV20-1 with TRBJ2-5; D is ambiguous. CDR1 and CDR2 (germline): DFQATT, SNEGSKA (reference sequence). Trimming pared 6 bases from V and 0 bases from J, leaving 14 bases between. This CDR3 spans 14 amino acids. DNA of the CDR3: TGCAGTGCCGAAACAACCGAGTACCAAGAGACCCAGTACTTC. This sequence encodes CSAETTEYQETQYF.

This clonotype occurred many times. This rearrangement joins TRBV21-1 to TRBJ2-3; the D call of TRBD2 is as the table states it, not checked on the DNA. TRBV21-1 is assigned pseudogene status. This CDR3 is built from 17 residues. CDR3 bases: TGTGCCAGCAGCAAACGGACCGGGACTAGCATATTAGATACGCAGTATTTT. It encodes CASSKRTGTSILDTQYF.

The chain joins TRBV7-8 to TRBJ2-1; TRBD2 matches at 8 bases. The CDR3 has 14 residues. The germline CDR1 and CDR2 sequences are SGHVS and FQNEAQ. The ends lost 6 bases at V and 6 bases at J; junction bases unmatched: 7. CDR3 region: CASSSSGGLNEQFF. The CDR3 DNA is TGTGCCAGCAGTTCAAGCGGGGGCCTCAATGAGCAGTTCTTC.

The chain carries TRBV18 and TRBJ2-7, with no clear D. CDR3 size: 14 residues. Per germline, CDR1 KGHSH and CDR2 LQKENI. V was pared by 6 bases and J by 6 bases, with 18 bases between. CDR3 amino acids: CASSQSTTLGEQYF. Here the CDR3 DNA reads TGTGCCAGCTCCCAGTCAACGACTTTAGGCGAGCAGTACTTC. Full variable domain (remainder filled in from reference TRBV18 and TRBJ2-7): NAGVMQNPRHLVRRRGQEARLRCSPMKGHSHVYWYRQLPEEGLKFMVYLQKENIIDESGMPKERFSAEFPKEGPSILRIQQVVRGDSAAYFCASSQSTTLGEQYFGPGTRLTVT.

This clonotype has ten or more counts. The chain couples TRBV2 to TRBJ2-3; tentatively, D is TRBD1 or TRBD2 (5 bases each). The germline V gene encodes CDR1 SNHLY and CDR2 FYNNEI. The V end lost 3 bases, the J end lost 1 base, and 11 bases lay between the germline ends. This CDR3 has 15 residues. Written as DNA, the CDR3 is TGTGCCAGCAGTGATATGGGGGTCGGCACAGATACGCAGTATTTT. It encodes CASSDMGVGTDTQYF.

This clonotype has only a few counts. The J gene is TRBJ2-2, the V gene TRBV6-2 or TRBV6-3; possible D gene TRBD1, 6 bases. This CDR3 has 14 residues. Germline V CDR1 and CDR2: MNHEY, SVGEGT. Between the trimmed V and J ends, which lost 5 bases and 3 bases, there was a span of 10 bases. The CDR3 spells CASSNYRDTGELFF. The CDR3 DNA reads TGTGCCAGCAGTAACTACAGGGACACCGGGGAGCTGTTTTTT.

This clonotype was recorded many times. This chain joins TRBV3-1 and TRBJ2-3; D may be TRBD1 (5 bases). Germline CDR1 LGHDT, CDR2 YNNKEL (reference sequence). CDR3 size: 16 residues. Trimming removed 4 bases from V and 1 base from J, with 15 bases in between. In nucleotides, the CDR3 is TGTGCCAGCAGCCCCCCCCCTACCAGGGGCACAGATACGCAGTATTTT. It yields the protein CASSPPPTRGTDTQYF.

In its sample, this clonotype was seen many times. The rearrangement joins TRBV24-1 to TRBJ1-5, with D unresolved. Between the trimmed V and J ends, which lost 3 bases and 0 bases, there was a span of 5 bases. The CDR3 runs to 14 residues. Germline V gene data show CDR1 as KGHDR and CDR2 as SFDVKD. As DNA, the CDR3 is TGTGCCACCAGTGATAGAAATAGCAATCAGCCCCAGCATTTT. Its translation: CATSDRNSNQPQHF.

This clonotype came up many times. The chain joins TRBV5-1 to TRBJ2-3, with 10 bases matching TRBD2. The CDR3 is made up of 15 amino acids. The junction had 6 bases not matched to a gene; V was cut back by 4 bases and J by 4 bases. From germline, CDR1 is SGHRS and CDR2 YFSETQ. The CDR3 sequence: CASSVGAGGPDTQYF. The CDR3 DNA reads as TGCGCCAGCAGCGTCGGAGCGGGGGGGCCAGATACGCAGTATTTT.

This clonotype was seen ten or more times. The genes are TRBV20-1 and TRBJ2-2, with D perhaps matching TRBD2 (5 bases). CDR1 is DFQATT and CDR2 is SNEGSKA in the germline V gene (reference sequence). The length of the CDR3 is 9 residues. CDR3 residues: CRRRGELFF. In DNA form, the CDR3 reads TGCAGACGGAGGGGGGAGCTGTTTTTT.

This clonotype was counted ten times or more. The genes are TRBV4-3 and TRBJ2-3; the D gene is possibly TRBD1 (6 bases). Germline V lookup: CDR1 LGHNA, CDR2 YSLEER. There are 14 residues in the CDR3. V lost 9 bases and J lost 10, with 23 bases in between. The CDR3 spells CASGLGAKPRAQYF. CDR3 DNA: TGCGCCAGTGGGTTGGGGGCCAAACCACGGGCGCAGTATTTT.

This clonotype was observed a handful of times. V is TRBV5-1 and J is TRBJ2-3, with TRBD2 matching 9 bases. V was clipped by 4 bases and J by 7 bases; unmatched bases: 10. Germline lookup yields CDR1 SGHRS and CDR2 YFSETQ. This CDR3 spans 15 amino acids. The CDR3 sequence is CASSQEGGGANTQYF. The DNA for the CDR3 is TGCGCCAGCAGCCAGGAGGGCGGGGGGGCCAATACGCAGTATTTT.